These T cell receptor beta chains were read from a single sample in a study of tumor-infiltrating lymphocytes in primary liver carcinoma. TCRdb reprocessed the multiplex PCR reads via MiXCR and lists one record per CDR3 protein. Among about 310,000 distinct CDR3 sequences listed, about three fifths were seen once. The sequenced material came from peripheral blood. The receptor source for this set is a woman in her 30s with primary liver carcinoma and hepatitis B virus infection. Each CDR3 is given with its conserved first and last residue.

TRBV7-9	TRBJ2-5	CASSPPGEETQYF
TRBV11-2	TRBJ2-2	CGSSLGAWRGNTGELFF
TRBV12-3/TRBV12-4	TRBJ2-5	CASNPIAGDYETRYF
TRBV6-5	TRBJ2-7	CASSSPSGGSYVQYF
TRBV7-9	TRBJ2-7	CASSLGQGIYEQYF
TRBV10-2	TRBJ2-5	CASSSNSETQYF
TRBV12-3/TRBV12-4	TRBJ1-1	CASGDDNLRVEAFF
TRBV4-1	TRBJ2-4	CASSQDPRREGRGNIQYF
TRBV6-5	TRBJ2-1	CASSYSGLTGGPRNEQFF
TRBV4-2	TRBJ1-1	CASSQDGAGTRTLEAFF
TRBV7-9	TRBJ1-1	CASSLSRKAFF
TRBV6-2/TRBV6-3	TRBJ2-1	CASSFRSYNEQFF
TRBV4-1	TRBJ2-2	CASSQDRTIGELFF
TRBV12-5	TRBJ2-7	CASGLDYTGIGRYEQYF
TRBV12-3/TRBV12-4	TRBJ2-5	CAGSFGAGEETQYF
TRBV4-3	TRBJ2-2	CASSPLETGELFF
TRBV4-1	TRBJ2-1	CASSPIGSVSYNEQFF
TRBV9	TRBJ2-1	CVSSVDLFNEQFF
TRBV4-1	TRBJ2-5	CASSPFELAGTNREETQYF
TRBV7-2	TRBJ2-7	CASSLEWTGAYEQYF
TRBV11-2	TRBJ2-1	CASRLRQGVYNEQFF
TRBV11-2	TRBJ2-4	CASNPGDLAKNIQYF
TRBV10-1	TRBJ2-2	CASSGQYTGELFF
TRBV6-6	TRBJ1-3	CASSYSAGGGNTIYF
TRBV7-9	TRBJ1-2	CASSPGYTF
TRBV12-3/TRBV12-4	TRBJ2-1	CASRVDLYNEQFF
TRBV11-3	TRBJ1-1	CASSYLRVSGDFF
TRBV6-5	TRBJ2-5	CASSYSLYQETQYF
TRBV29-1	TRBJ2-3	CSAGGGWTDTQYF
TRBV29-1	TRBJ2-5	CSVRAGGHGGTQYF
TRBV11-3	TRBJ2-1	CASSFSGPSNEQFF
TRBV4-1	TRBJ2-1	CASNHGDRSYNEQFF
TRBV4-2	TRBJ2-3	CASSQDPSGRGPDTQCF
TRBV18	TRBJ1-1	CASSKGLGGTEAFF
TRBV6-5	TRBJ2-7	CASSYFSGYEQYF
TRBV4-2	TRBJ2-3	CASSQTSGGTDTQYF
TRBV5-6	TRBJ2-6	CANNLRSSGANVLTF